Detailed here is one T cell receptor (beta chain). The antigen is unknown. This sample is part of a study of T cell repertoires in cytomegalovirus infection. Study overall: Public TCR beta signature analysis indicated the presence of both CMV infection and matching HLA type. Study-wide points: The ex vivo response was dominated by HLA-C-restricted CMV-specific TCR beta clonotypes. Cumulative public TCR beta family frequency identified CMV carriers with the relevant HLA.

This CDR3 has 15 residues. The V gene's germline CDR1 is LGHNA and CDR2 YSLEER. Trimming stripped 1 base from V and 5 bases from J, with 14 bases between. MiXCR was run by TCRdb on the reads, yielding one entry per CDR3 protein. The top ten clones hold approximately 39% of a sample with some 100,000 distinct CDR3 sequences, roughly a quarter of them seen once. The chain uses TRBV4-3 and TRBJ1-1; maybe TRBD1 (6 bases). The source is a human donor in good health (CMV status not recorded). Some clones in this sample may be carry-over from other donors' samples. Sequencing was performed on CD8+ T cells from PBMCs. CDR3 in DNA: TGCGCCAGCAGCCAAGGTGCGGGGGCGAATACTGAAGCTTTCTTT. Translation gives CASSQGAGANTEAFF.